The following is a T cell receptor (beta chain) sequence with its context. Its antigen remains unidentified. No quality values exist for individual bases; no much larger clone is one base distant. The sample is drawn from a study of patients and donors after allogeneic stem cell transplantation (dated by TCRdb to about 2020). Libraries were made using RT-PCR. Sequencing used a NextSeq 550. The raw public data were reprocessed by TCRdb itself: fastp quality trimming at Q25, MiXCR clonotype calling, in-frame beta chains only. Records with the same CDR3 protein are collapsed into one entry carrying the most frequent genes and DNA. Here the sample has 25,000 or so distinct CDR3 sequences; around 29% occur a single time. The top ten hold nearly 50% of the sample. The V end loses 3 bases and the J end loses 4 bases, and a stretch of 18 bases separates them. The CDR3 numbers 16 residues from cysteine through phenylalanine. The CDR3 DNA has 48 bases and is translated from base 1. CDR1 and CDR2 were assigned from the germline V gene as MGHRA and YSYEKL.

The sample consisted of blood, either unsorted or a sorted T cell fraction (not recorded which). Recombination joined TRBV4-1 with TRBJ1-2; the D gene is perhaps TRBD1, on 5 matching bases. The TCR originated in a human donor who was either an allogeneic HSCT recipient or a stem cell or donor lymphocyte infusion donor (not recorded which). It is not recorded whose cells these are; they may come from a transplant donor. The nucleotides are TGCGCCAGCAGCCATATTCTGCAGGGCGCAACCTATGGCTACACCTTC. Its coded protein is CASSHILQGATYGYTF.